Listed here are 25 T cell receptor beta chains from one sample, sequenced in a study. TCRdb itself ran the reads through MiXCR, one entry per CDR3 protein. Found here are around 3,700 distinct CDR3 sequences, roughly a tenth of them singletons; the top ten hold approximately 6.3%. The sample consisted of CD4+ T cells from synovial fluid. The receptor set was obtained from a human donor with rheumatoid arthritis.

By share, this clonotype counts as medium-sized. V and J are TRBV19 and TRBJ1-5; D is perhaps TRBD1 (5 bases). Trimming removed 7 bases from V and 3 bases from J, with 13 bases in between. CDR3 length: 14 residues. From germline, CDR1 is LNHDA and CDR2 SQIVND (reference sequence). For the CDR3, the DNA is TGTGCCAGTATAGGTCAGGGTTTCAATCAGCCCCAGCATTTT. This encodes CASIGQGFNQPQHF. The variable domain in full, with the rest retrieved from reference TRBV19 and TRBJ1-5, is DGGITQSPKYLFRKEGQNVTLSCEQNLNHDAMYWYRQDPGQGLRLIYYSQIVNDFQKGDIAEGYSVSREKKESFPLTVTSAQKNPTAFYLCASIGQGFNQPQHFGDGTRLSIL.

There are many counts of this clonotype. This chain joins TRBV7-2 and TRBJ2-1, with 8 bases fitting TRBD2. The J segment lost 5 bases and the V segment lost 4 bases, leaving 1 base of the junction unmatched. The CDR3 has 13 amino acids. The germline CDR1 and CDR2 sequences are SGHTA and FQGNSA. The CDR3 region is CASSSTSDNEQFF. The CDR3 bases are TGTGCCAGCAGCTCGACTAGCGACAATGAGCAGTTCTTC.

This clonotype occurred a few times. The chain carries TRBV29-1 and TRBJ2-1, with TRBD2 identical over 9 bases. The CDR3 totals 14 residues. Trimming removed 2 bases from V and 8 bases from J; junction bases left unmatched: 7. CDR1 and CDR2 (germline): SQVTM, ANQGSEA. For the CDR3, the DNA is TGCAGCGTTGAAAGGCGGGAGGGTAAGGATGAGCAGTTCTTC. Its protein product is CSVERREGKDEQFF.

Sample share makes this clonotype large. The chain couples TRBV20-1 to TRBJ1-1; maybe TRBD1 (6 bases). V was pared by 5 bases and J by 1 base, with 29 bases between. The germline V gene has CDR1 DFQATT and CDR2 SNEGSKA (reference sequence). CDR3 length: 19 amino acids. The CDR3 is CSAQEIGGWGTSKNTEAFF. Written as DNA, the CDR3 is TGCAGTGCTCAAGAGATAGGCGGTTGGGGGACATCCAAGAACACTGAAGCTTTCTTT.

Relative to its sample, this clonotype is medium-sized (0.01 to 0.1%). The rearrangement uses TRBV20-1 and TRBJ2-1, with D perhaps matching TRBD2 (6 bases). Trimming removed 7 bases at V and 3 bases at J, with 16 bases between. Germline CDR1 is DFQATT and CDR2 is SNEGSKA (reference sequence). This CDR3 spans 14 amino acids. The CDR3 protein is CSGVVGSGYNEQFF. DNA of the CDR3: TGCAGTGGCGTCGTCGGGAGTGGCTACAATGAGCAGTTCTTC.

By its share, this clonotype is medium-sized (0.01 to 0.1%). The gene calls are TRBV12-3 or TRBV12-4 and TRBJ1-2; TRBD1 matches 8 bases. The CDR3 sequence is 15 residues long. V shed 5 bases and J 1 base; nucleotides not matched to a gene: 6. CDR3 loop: CASSPGQGGNYGYTF. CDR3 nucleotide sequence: TGTGCCAGCAGTCCCGGACAGGGAGGTAACTATGGCTACACCTTC.

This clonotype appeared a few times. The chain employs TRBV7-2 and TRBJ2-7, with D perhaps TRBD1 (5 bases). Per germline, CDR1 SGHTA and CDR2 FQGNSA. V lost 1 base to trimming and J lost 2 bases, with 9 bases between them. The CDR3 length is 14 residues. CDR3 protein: CASSLVQGTYEQYF. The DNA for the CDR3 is TGTGCCAGCAGCTTAGTGCAGGGCACCTACGAGCAGTACTTC.

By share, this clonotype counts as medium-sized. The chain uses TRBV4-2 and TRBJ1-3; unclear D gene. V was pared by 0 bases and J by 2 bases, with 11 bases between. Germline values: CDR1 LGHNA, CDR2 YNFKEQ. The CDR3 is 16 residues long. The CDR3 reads CASSQDRGQAGNTIYF. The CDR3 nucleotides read TGTGCCAGCAGCCAAGATCGAGGGCAAGCTGGAAACACCATATATTTT.

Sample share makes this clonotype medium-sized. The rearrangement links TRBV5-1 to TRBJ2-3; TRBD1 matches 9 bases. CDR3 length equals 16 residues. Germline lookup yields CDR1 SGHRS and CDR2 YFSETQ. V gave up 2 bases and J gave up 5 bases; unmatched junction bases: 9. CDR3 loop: CASSFTGGASQDTQYF. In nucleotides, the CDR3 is TGCGCCAGCAGCTTCACAGGGGGCGCGTCTCAAGATACGCAGTATTTT.

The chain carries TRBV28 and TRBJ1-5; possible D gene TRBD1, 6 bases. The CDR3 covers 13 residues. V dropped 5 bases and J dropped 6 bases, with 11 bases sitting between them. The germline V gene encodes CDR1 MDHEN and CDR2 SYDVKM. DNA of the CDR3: TGTGCCAGCAGTCTCACAGGGTTTCAGCCCCAGCATTTT. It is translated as CASSLTGFQPQHF.

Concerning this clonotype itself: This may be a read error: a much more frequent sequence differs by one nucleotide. The CDR3 here is CANSLGGVVAYEQYF. Here the CDR3 DNA reads TGTGCCAACAGCTTAGGGGGAGTGGTCGCCTACGAGCAGTACTTC. V and J are TRBV11-2 and TRBJ2-7; D might be TRBD1 (6 bases). This CDR3 is 15 amino acids long. Germline loops: CDR1 SGHAT, CDR2 FQNNGV.

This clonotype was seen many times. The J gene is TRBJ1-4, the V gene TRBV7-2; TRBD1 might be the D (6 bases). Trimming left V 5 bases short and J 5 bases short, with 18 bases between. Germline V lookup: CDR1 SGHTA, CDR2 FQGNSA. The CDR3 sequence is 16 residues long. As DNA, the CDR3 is TGTGCCAGCAGCCCTCGGCCGATGGGGACAAATGAAAAACTGTTTTTT. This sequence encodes CASSPRPMGTNEKLFF.

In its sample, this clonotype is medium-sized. The CDR3 region has the DNA TGTGCCAGCAGTGGCGTAGAGACCCAGTACTTC. It codes for CASSGVETQYF. The V call is TRBV2, the J call TRBJ2-5; D gene unclear. CDR3 length: 11 residues. The V and J ends lost 4 bases and 4 bases respectively, with 4 bases between them. CDR1 and CDR2 (germline): SNHLY, FYNNEI.

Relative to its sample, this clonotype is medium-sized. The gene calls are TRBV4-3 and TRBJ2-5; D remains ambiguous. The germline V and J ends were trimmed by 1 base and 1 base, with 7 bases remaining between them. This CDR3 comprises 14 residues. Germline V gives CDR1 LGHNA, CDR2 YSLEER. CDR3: CASSQVSAQETQYF. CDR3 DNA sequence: TGCGCCAGCAGCCAAGTAAGCGCCCAAGAGACCCAGTACTTC.

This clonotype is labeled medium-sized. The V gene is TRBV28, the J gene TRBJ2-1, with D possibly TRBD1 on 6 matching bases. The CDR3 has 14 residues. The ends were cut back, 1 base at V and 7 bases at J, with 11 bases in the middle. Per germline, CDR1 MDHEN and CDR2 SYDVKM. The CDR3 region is CASSLLAGANEQFF. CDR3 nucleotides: TGTGCCAGCAGTTTATTGGCAGGGGCGAATGAGCAGTTCTTC.

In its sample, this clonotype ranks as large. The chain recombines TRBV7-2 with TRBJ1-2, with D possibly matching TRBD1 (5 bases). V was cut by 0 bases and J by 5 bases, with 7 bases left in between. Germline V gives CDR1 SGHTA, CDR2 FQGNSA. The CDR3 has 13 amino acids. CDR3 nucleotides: TGTGCCAGCAGCTTAGCGGGGGAATATGGCTACACCTTC. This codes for CASSLAGEYGYTF. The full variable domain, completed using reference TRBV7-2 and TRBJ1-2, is GAGVSQSPSNKVTEKGKDVELRCDPISGHTALYWYRQSLGQGLEFLIYFQGNSAPDKSGLPSDRFSAERTGGSVSTLTIQRTQQEDSAVYLCASSLAGEYGYTFGSGTRLTVV.

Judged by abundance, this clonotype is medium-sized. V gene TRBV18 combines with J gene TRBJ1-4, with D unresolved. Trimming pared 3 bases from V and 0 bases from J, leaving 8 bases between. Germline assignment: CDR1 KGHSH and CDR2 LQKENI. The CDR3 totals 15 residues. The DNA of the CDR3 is TGTGCCAGCTCACCCCAGAGAGCAACTAATGAAAAACTGTTTTTT. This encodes CASSPQRATNEKLFF. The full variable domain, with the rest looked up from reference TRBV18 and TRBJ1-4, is NAGVMQNPRHLVRRRGQEARLRCSPMKGHSHVYWYRQLPEEGLKFMVYLQKENIIDESGMPKERFSAEFPKEGPSILRIQQVVRGDSAAYFCASSPQRATNEKLFFGSGTQLSVL.

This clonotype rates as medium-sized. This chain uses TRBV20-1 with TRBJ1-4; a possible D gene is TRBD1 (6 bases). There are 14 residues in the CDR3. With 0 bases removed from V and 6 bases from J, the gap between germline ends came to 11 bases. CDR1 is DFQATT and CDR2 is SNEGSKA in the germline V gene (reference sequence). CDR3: CSARDRGGDEKLFF. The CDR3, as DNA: TGCAGTGCTAGAGATAGGGGGGGGGATGAAAAACTGTTTTTT.

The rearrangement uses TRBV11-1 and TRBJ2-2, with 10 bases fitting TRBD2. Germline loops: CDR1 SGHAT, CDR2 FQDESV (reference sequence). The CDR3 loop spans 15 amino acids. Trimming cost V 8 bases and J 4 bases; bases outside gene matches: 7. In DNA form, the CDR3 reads TGTGCCAGCTCAAAGACTAGCGGGTTCACCGGGGAGCTGTTTTTT. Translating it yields CASSKTSGFTGELFF.

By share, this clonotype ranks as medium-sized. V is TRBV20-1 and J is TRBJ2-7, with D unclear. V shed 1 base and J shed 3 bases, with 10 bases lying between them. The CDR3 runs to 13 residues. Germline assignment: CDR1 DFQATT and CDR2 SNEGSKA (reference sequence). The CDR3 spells CSARAADDYEQYF. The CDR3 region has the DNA TGCAGTGCTAGAGCGGCAGATGACTACGAGCAGTACTTC.

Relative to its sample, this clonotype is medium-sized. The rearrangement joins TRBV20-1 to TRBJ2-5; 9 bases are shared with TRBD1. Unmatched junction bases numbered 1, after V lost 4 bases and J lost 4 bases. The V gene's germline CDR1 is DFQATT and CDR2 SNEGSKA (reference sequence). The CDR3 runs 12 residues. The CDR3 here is CSATGQGETQYF. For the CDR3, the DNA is TGCAGTGCTACGGGACAGGGAGAGACCCAGTACTTC.

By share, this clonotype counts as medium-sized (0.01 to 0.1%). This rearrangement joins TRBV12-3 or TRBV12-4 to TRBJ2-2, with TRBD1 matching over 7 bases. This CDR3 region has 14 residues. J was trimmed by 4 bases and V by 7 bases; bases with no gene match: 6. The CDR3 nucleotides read TGTGCCAGCACCCTGACAGGGATCACCGGGGAGCTGTTTTTT. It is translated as CASTLTGITGELFF.

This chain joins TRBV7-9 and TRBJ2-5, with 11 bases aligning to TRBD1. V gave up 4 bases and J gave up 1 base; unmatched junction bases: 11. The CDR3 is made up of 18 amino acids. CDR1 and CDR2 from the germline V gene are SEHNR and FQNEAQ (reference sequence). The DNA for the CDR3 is TGTGCCAGCAGCTCCCCCGGGACAGGGGGGCTAACCCAAGAGACCCAGTACTTC. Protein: CASSSPGTGGLTQETQYF.

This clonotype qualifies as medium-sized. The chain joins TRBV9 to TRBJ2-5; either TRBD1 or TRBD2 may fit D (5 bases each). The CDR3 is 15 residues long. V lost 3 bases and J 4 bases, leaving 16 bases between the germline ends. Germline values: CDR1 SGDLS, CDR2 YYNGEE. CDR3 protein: CASSGTGGSAETQYF. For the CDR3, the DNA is TGTGCCAGCAGCGGGACTGGGGGTAGTGCAGAGACCCAGTACTTC.

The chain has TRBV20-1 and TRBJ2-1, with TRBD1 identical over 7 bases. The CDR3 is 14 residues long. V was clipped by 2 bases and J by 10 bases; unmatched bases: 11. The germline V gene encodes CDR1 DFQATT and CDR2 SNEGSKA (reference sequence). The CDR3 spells CSARLGTALREQFF. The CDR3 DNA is TGCAGTGCTAGATTAGGGACAGCCCTACGGGAGCAGTTCTTC.